These 30 T cell receptor beta chains share one sample of origin, sequenced in a study of control samples from healthy donors and cancer patients. Assay used: immunoSEQ multiplex PCR; TCRdb lists only in-frame clones, some missing. The table has about 86,000 clones, roughly 91% seen once; the top ten hold under 10%. What was sequenced was PBMCs. The receptors originated from a woman between 45 and 65 years old with colorectal cancer.

J is TRBJ1-5 and V is TRBV6-4, with D maybe TRBD1 (5 bases). This CDR3 is built from 13 residues. Trimming pared 8 bases from V and 3 bases from J, leaving 11 bases between. Germline V lookup: CDR1 MRHNA, CDR2 SNTAGT. This CDR3 reads CASRGGSNQPQHF. CDR3 coding DNA: TGTGCCAGCCGGGGGGGATCCAATCAGCCCCAGCATTTT.

The rearrangement uses TRBV19 and TRBJ1-5; D not certain. This CDR3 spans 15 amino acids. Trimming stripped 5 bases from V and 7 bases from J, with 18 bases between. Germline V CDR1 and CDR2: LNHDA, SQIVND (reference sequence). The CDR3 sequence is CASSLGRSRPQPQHF. The CDR3 nucleotides are TGTGCCAGTAGTCTAGGTAGATCGAGGCCGCAGCCCCAGCATTTT.

This chain uses TRBV28 with TRBJ2-2; 7 bases match TRBD2. V gave up 6 bases and J gave up 4 bases; unmatched junction bases: 11. The CDR3 is 16 amino acids. The germline CDR1 and CDR2 sequences are MDHEN and SYDVKM. CDR3 amino acids: CASSSPGGEVTGELFF. The DNA of the CDR3 is TGTGCCAGCAGCTCTCCTGGGGGGGAGGTCACCGGGGAGCTGTTTTTT.

This chain links TRBV2 with TRBJ1-5, with D possibly TRBD1 on 5 matching bases. The V gene lost 7 bases and the J gene lost 4 bases, with 17 bases spanning the gap. CDR1 and CDR2 from the germline V gene are SNHLY and FYNNEI. CDR3 size: 15 residues. The CDR3 sequence: CASTPGRGTNQPQHF. The CDR3 coding sequence is TGTGCCAGCACTCCGGGACGGGGGACGAATCAGCCCCAGCATTTT.

The sample holds one count of this clone. This chain links TRBV7-2 with TRBJ2-2; 10 nucleotides match TRBD1. CDR1 is SGHTA, CDR2 FQGNSA, per germline. V lost 6 bases, J lost 3 bases, and 4 bases stayed unmatched. The CDR3 sequence is 15 residues long. CDR3 sequence: CASSWTGGDTGELFF. DNA for the CDR3: TGTGCCAGCAGTTGGACAGGGGGAGACACCGGGGAGCTGTTTTTT.

The CDR3 loop is CAWSFSSGNTIYF. CDR3 DNA sequence: TGTGCCTGGAGCTTCAGCTCTGGAAACACCATATATTTT. The V and J genes are TRBV30 and TRBJ1-3; D not resolved. V was shortened by 3 bases and J by 0 bases, with 6 bases between the two germline ends. The CDR3 runs to 13 residues. The germline V gene encodes CDR1 GTSNPN and CDR2 SVGIG (reference sequence).

The gene calls are TRBV6-2 or TRBV6-3 and TRBJ1-3; D is unclear. The germline V gene encodes CDR1 MNHEY and CDR2 SVGEGT. V was cut by 5 bases and J by 2 bases, with 13 bases left in between. This CDR3 is built from 15 residues. The CDR3 sequence is CASSQDFTAGNTIYF. The CDR3 DNA sequence: TGTGCCAGCAGTCAGGACTTTACGGCTGGAAACACCATATATTTT.

This sequence joins TRBV27 and TRBJ2-2, with D uncertain. Germline CDR1 MNHEY, CDR2 SMNVEV (reference sequence). The V end lost 5 bases, the J end lost 6 bases, and 10 bases lay between the germline ends. CDR3 length: 13 residues. CDR3 sequence (DNA): TGTGCCAGCAGTACCGGACGGGCCGGGGAGCTGTTTTTT. It yields the protein CASSTGRAGELFF.

The genes are TRBV7-2 and TRBJ1-2, with TRBD1 as a possible D gene (5 bases). V lost 0 bases, J lost 8 bases, and 19 bases lay in between. The CDR3 contains 16 residues. Germline CDR1 and CDR2: SGHTA and FQGNSA. CDR3 sequence: CASSLAGTGALGGYTF. CDR3 in DNA: TGTGCCAGCAGCTTAGCTGGGACGGGCGCATTGGGGGGCTACACCTTC.

J is TRBJ1-1 and V is TRBV5-1; D perhaps matches TRBD1 (6 bases). V dropped 1 base and J dropped 4 bases, with 14 bases sitting between them. This CDR3 spans 15 amino acids. Germline CDR1 SGHRS, CDR2 YFSETQ. CDR3 sequence (DNA): TGCGCCAGCAGCTTGAGGGCAGGGGTGCGCACTGAAGCTTTCTTT. This translates into CASSLRAGVRTEAFF.

This clone has a handful of counts. The rearrangement links TRBV2 to TRBJ1-2; D remains unclear. The CDR3 runs to 13 residues. The V end was cut by 3 bases, the J end by 5 bases, with 10 bases between. Germline CDR1 reads SNHLY; CDR2 reads FYNNEI. The CDR3 DNA sequence: TGTGCCAGCAGTGAGGAACAGAAATATGGCTACACCTTC. It is translated as CASSEEQKYGYTF.

This clone appeared a few times. The chain joins TRBV7-2 to TRBJ1-2, with D unresolved. The CDR3 spans 14 residues. Germline CDR1 is SGHTA and CDR2 is FQGNSA. Trimming took 1 base from V and 4 from J, leaving 10 bases between them. The CDR3 DNA follows: TGTGCCAGCAGCTTAGGTCCGAAATCCTATGGCTACACCTTC. Translated: CASSLGPKSYGYTF. The entire variable domain, with the rest obtained from reference TRBV7-2 and TRBJ1-2, is as follows: GAGVSQSPSNKVTEKGKDVELRCDPISGHTALYWYRQSLGQGLEFLIYFQGNSAPDKSGLPSDRFSAERTGGSVSTLTIQRTQQEDSAVYLCASSLGPKSYGYTFGSGTRLTVV.

CDR3 sequence: CASSFRSSTEAFF. The CDR3 DNA is TGTGCCAGCAGCTTTAGATCATCCACTGAAGCTTTCTTT. This chain joins TRBV5-5 and TRBJ1-1, with D uncertain. Between the trimmed V and J ends, which lost 2 bases and 4 bases, there was a span of 9 bases. The CDR3 spans 13 residues. Germline CDR1 and CDR2: SGHKS and YYEKEE (reference sequence).

This chain uses TRBV6-5 with TRBJ1-4; D call uncertain. Per germline, CDR1 MNHEY and CDR2 SVGAGI. This CDR3 is 14 amino acids long. V was trimmed by 5 bases and J by 4 bases, leaving 11 bases between them. The CDR3 nucleotides are TGTGCCAGCAGTCGGACTGAGTTTAATGAAAAACTGTTTTTT. Translating it yields CASSRTEFNEKLFF.

J is TRBJ1-6 and V is TRBV30; 8 bases map to TRBD1. The CDR3 covers 13 residues. Trimming took 3 bases from V and 7 from J; bases not matched to a gene: 2. Germline loops: CDR1 GTSNPN, CDR2 SVGIG (reference sequence). The CDR3 sequence: CAWSGQGNSPLHF. The CDR3 DNA reads TGTGCCTGGAGCGGACAGGGAAATTCACCCCTCCACTTT.

The rearrangement uses TRBV6-5 and TRBJ2-7; D assignment may be TRBD1 or TRBD2 (6 bases each). Germline CDR1 MNHEY, CDR2 SVGAGI. The CDR3 loop spans 13 amino acids. V was pared by 0 bases and J by 6 bases, with 9 bases between. CDR3 loop: CASSYSGGSEQYV. The DNA for the CDR3 is TGTGCCAGCAGTTACTCAGGGGGGTCCGAGCAGTACGTC.

V and J are TRBV15 and TRBJ1-3; D may be TRBD1 (5 bases). Between the trimmed V and J ends, which lost 7 bases and 0 bases, there was a span of 16 bases. Germline V gene lookup returns CDR1 LNHNV and CDR2 YYDKDF (reference sequence). The length of the CDR3 is 16 residues. CDR3 amino acids: CATTRVGLNSGNTIYF. CDR3 bases: TGTGCCACCACGCGGGTGGGACTGAACTCTGGAAACACCATATATTTT.

This clone was found a few times. This chain uses TRBV19 with TRBJ1-2; possible D gene TRBD1, 5 bases. The CDR3 is 14 amino acids. Germline values: CDR1 LNHDA, CDR2 SQIVND (reference sequence). V was cut by 5 bases and J by 4 bases, with 14 bases left in between. CDR3 DNA: TGTGCCAGTAGTCCCGTGGGGGATGCCTATGGCTACACCTTC. It codes for CASSPVGDAYGYTF.

V usage is TRBV6-2 or TRBV6-3 and J usage is TRBJ1-5; TRBD1 aligns across 8 bases. Germline CDR1 and CDR2: MNHEY and SVGEGT. This CDR3 has 15 amino acids. Trimming at V came to 4 bases and at J to 5 bases, leaving 7 bases not matched to a gene. CDR3 coding DNA: TGTGCCAGCAGTTCTGGACAGGGATCAGATCAGCCCCAGCATTTT. Protein: CASSSGQGSDQPQHF.

The chain is built from TRBV5-1 and TRBJ2-3; tentative D call: TRBD1 (6 bases). The CDR3 contains 16 residues. Germline V gene lookup returns CDR1 SGHRS and CDR2 YFSETQ. With 0 bases removed from V and 6 bases from J, the gap between germline ends came to 17 bases. The CDR3 DNA reads as TGCGCCAGCAGCTTGGACCCGACAGGAGCACAGGATACGCAGTATTTT. This encodes CASSLDPTGAQDTQYF. The whole variable domain, remainder taken from reference TRBV5-1 and TRBJ2-3, is KAGVTQTPRYLIKTRGQQVTLSCSPISGHRSVSWYQQTPGQGLQFLFEYFSETQRNKGNFPGRFSGRQFSNSRSEMNVSTLELGDSALYLCASSLDPTGAQDTQYFGPGTRLTVL.

The V and J genes are TRBV19 and TRBJ1-5, with D possibly being TRBD1 (5 bases). CDR1 LNHDA and CDR2 SQIVND come from the germline V gene (reference sequence). The CDR3 spans 13 residues. The V end lost 7 bases, the J end lost 6 bases, and 13 bases lay between the germline ends. CDR3: CASTMPGSQPQHF. The CDR3 coding sequence is TGTGCCAGTACTATGCCAGGGTCTCAGCCCCAGCATTTT. The whole variable domain, remainder taken from reference TRBV19 and TRBJ1-5, is DGGITQSPKYLFRKEGQNVTLSCEQNLNHDAMYWYRQDPGQGLRLIYYSQIVNDFQKGDIAEGYSVSREKKESFPLTVTSAQKNPTAFYLCASTMPGSQPQHFGDGTRLSIL.

The chain joins TRBV19 to TRBJ2-3; D tentatively reads TRBD1 or TRBD2 (5 bases each). Trimming cost V 5 bases and J 5 bases, with 11 bases left between them. Germline values: CDR1 LNHDA, CDR2 SQIVND (reference sequence). The CDR3 has 13 amino acids. CDR3 nucleotide sequence: TGTGCCAGTAGTCGGGGCCAGCAAGATACGCAGTATTTT. Residues: CASSRGQQDTQYF.

V is TRBV15 and J is TRBJ1-4; 7 bases line up with TRBD1. Germline V gene data show CDR1 as LNHNV and CDR2 as YYDKDF (reference sequence). This CDR3 is built from 16 residues. Trimming removed 2 bases from V and 11 bases from J; junction bases left unmatched: 14. CDR3 sequence reads: CATSRYTGTASTKLFF. In nucleotides, the CDR3 is TGTGCCACCAGCAGATACACCGGGACAGCCTCTACTAAACTGTTTTTT.

This clone has a single count. DNA for the CDR3: TGTGCCAGTAGTATCATAGGGGGTGCGAACATTCAGTACTTC. Translated, it gives CASSIIGGANIQYF. The chain uses TRBV19 and TRBJ2-4, with a weak D call TRBD1 (6 bases). Trimming removed 3 bases from V and 7 bases from J, with 13 bases in between. CDR3 size: 14 residues. The germline V gene has CDR1 LNHDA and CDR2 SQIVND (reference sequence). Full variable domain (outside the CDR3, taken from reference TRBV19 and TRBJ2-4): DGGITQSPKYLFRKEGQNVTLSCEQNLNHDAMYWYRQDPGQGLRLIYYSQIVNDFQKGDIAEGYSVSREKKESFPLTVTSAQKNPTAFYLCASSIIGGANIQYFGAGTRLSVL.

The V call is TRBV28, the J call TRBJ1-2; 8 bases map to TRBD1. Looked up from germline, CDR1 is MDHEN and CDR2 is SYDVKM. This CDR3 has 15 residues. The ends lost 4 bases at V and 4 bases at J; junction bases unmatched: 8. CDR3 nucleotides: TGTGCCAGCAGTTCTTATACCGGGACAGGCTATGGCTACACCTTC. This translates into CASSSYTGTGYGYTF.

The V and J genes are TRBV6-5 and TRBJ2-2, with D tentatively TRBD1 (6 bases). The V end was cut by 0 bases, the J end by 0 bases, with 8 bases between. The germline gives CDR1 MNHEY, CDR2 SVGAGI. The CDR3 runs 16 residues. The CDR3 bases are TGTGCCAGCAGTTACTCGTGGACAGCGAACACCGGGGAGCTGTTTTTT. Its protein is CASSYSWTANTGELFF.

This chain uses TRBV6-5 with TRBJ2-1; D is perhaps TRBD1 (8 bases). The CDR3 is made up of 14 amino acids. Germline-derived CDR1 and CDR2 are MNHEY and SVGAGI. Between the trimmed V and J ends, which lost 5 bases and 7 bases, there was a span of 15 bases. The CDR3 coding sequence is TGTGCCAGCAGTACAGGGGGGGATAAGAATGAGCAGTTCTTC. Residues: CASSTGGDKNEQFF.

The rearrangement links TRBV5-1 to TRBJ1-2; D is unclear. CDR1 SGHRS and CDR2 YFSETQ come from the germline V gene. This CDR3 contains 15 residues. Deletions cut 0 bases from V and 4 bases from J, with 13 bases between. This CDR3 is CASSLATSEAYGYTF. The CDR3 bases are TGCGCCAGCAGCTTGGCGACAAGTGAGGCCTATGGCTACACCTTC.

On this clone itself: Within the sample, other DNA sequences also encode this same CDR3. The gene calls are TRBV10-3 and TRBJ2-5; 8 positions match TRBD1. The CDR3 has 13 amino acids. The junction had 7 bases not matched to a gene; V was cut back by 8 bases and J by 5 bases. Germline values: CDR1 ENHRY, CDR2 SYGVKD. CDR3 nucleotides: TGTGCCATCCGGGACAGGTCAGCGGAGACCCAGTACTTC. Translation gives CAIRDRSAETQYF.

This chain uses TRBV3-1 (or the pseudogene TRBV3-2) with TRBJ1-4, with a weak D call TRBD1 (5 bases). Looked up from germline, CDR1 is LGHDT and CDR2 is YNNKEL (reference sequence). With 0 bases removed from V and 0 bases from J, the gap between germline ends came to 8 bases. CDR3 length equals 16 residues. CDR3 residues: CASSQEQGATNEKLFF. The CDR3 nucleotides are TGTGCCAGCAGCCAAGAACAAGGGGCAACTAATGAAAAACTGTTTTTT.